This T cell receptor (beta chain) was identified in a study of blood T cell repertoires in COVID-19. Overall study: Samples taken during acute and convalescent COVID-19 were collected in the United States, Italy and Spain. The cDNA or gDNA used as material had been derived from T cells, B-cell-depleted T cells, or PBMCs.

The CDR3 runs 12 residues. Trimming pared 6 bases from V and 8 bases from J, leaving 13 bases between. Germline CDR1 is LNHDA and CDR2 is SQIVND (reference sequence). Residents of about two dozen US areas, aged about 18 to 89 years, made up the participants. As handled by the study authors: Scientists estimated how many nucleated cells there were by amplifying reference gene primers. TCRdb keeps only in-frame clones here, not all; method: immunoSEQ multiplex PCR. That table gives V, J and clone size, and the DNA gave D and trimming. The table shows around 250,000 clones, with 91% occurring only once. The source material was PBMCs or T cells enriched from blood (not recorded which). The origin of this receptor is a human donor in a cohort exposed to, infected with or recovered from COVID-19 (not recorded which). The donor label of this sample is uncertain. The chain recombines TRBV19 with TRBJ1-2; TRBD1 is a possible D gene (6 bases). CDR3 residues: CASRPGVVGYTF. DNA of the CDR3: TGTGCCAGTAGACCAGGGGTAGTCGGCTACACCTTC.